The TCR beta chain under discussion was sequenced for a study of T-cell reconstitution after alpha-beta-depleted transplantation in children. Whole-study findings and limits: As was reported, about two months after transplant, alpha-beta T cells came from several hundred expanded graft clones. When one year had passed after transplant, most T-cell counts and diversity came from newly produced T cells. Recipient T cells and thymic progenitors that survived gave rise to the high TCRbeta diversity observed at day 60 in some patients.

The V end lost 3 bases, the J end lost 5 bases, and 17 bases lay between the germline ends. The CDR3 extends over 15 amino acids. CDR1 SGHRS and CDR2 YFSETQ come from the germline V gene. TCRbeta library preparation incorporated unique molecular identifiers. TCRdb re-called the PCR reads through MiXCR, storing one row per CDR3 protein. The table lists about 610,000 distinct CDR3 sequences, about a quarter of them singletons. On this clonotype itself: No antigen is known for it.

Sequencing was performed on PBMCs, taken before TCRalphabeta/CD19-depleted stem cell transplant. The source is a boy under three years old with Wiskott-Aldrich syndrome, due to receive a stem cell transplant. The V call is TRBV5-1, the J call TRBJ2-5, with D perhaps assigned TRBD1 or TRBD2 (5 bases each). DNA for the CDR3: TGCGCCAGCAGCTCCGGGGACCGCACGGAGGAGACCCAGTACTTC. The encoded protein is CASSSGDRTEETQYF.